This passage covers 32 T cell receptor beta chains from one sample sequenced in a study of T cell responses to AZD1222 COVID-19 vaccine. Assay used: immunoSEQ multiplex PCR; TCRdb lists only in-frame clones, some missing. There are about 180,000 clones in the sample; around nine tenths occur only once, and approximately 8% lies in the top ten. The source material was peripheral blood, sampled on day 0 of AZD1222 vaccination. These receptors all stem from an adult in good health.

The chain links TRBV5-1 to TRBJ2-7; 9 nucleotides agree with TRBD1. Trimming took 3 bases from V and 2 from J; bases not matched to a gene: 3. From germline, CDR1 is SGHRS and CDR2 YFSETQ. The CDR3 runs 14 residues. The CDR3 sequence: CASSWGQGTYEQYF. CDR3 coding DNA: TGCGCCAGCAGCTGGGGACAGGGAACCTACGAGCAGTACTTC.

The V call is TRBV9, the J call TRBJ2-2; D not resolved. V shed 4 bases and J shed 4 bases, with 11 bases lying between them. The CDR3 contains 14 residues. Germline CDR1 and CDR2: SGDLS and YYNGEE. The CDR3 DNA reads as TGTGCCAGCAGCCCCCTGGCGTCCACCGGGGAGCTGTTTTTT. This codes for CASSPLASTGELFF.

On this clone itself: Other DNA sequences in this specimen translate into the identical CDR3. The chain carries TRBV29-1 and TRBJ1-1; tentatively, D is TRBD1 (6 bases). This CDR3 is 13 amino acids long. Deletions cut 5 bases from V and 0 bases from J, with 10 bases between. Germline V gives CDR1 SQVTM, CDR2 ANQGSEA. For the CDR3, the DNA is TGCAGCGTTTTAACAGGGTTGAACACTGAAGCTTTCTTT. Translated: CSVLTGLNTEAFF.

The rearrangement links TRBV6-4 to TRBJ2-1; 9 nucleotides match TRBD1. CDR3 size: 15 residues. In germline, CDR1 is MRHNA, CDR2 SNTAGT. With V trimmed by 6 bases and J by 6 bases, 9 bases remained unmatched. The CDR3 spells CASRPGDRESNEQFF. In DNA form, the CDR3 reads TGTGCCAGCAGACCCGGGGACAGGGAATCCAATGAGCAGTTCTTC.

CDR3 sequence: CASSRTTGGAYTEAFF. CDR3 sequence (DNA): TGTGCCAGCAGCCGAACTACAGGGGGCGCGTATACTGAAGCTTTCTTT. The J gene is TRBJ1-1, the V gene TRBV5-5; 9 positions match TRBD1. V lost 4 bases to trimming and J lost 5 bases; unmatched junction nucleotides: 12. Germline CDR1 SGHKS, CDR2 YYEKEE (reference sequence). The CDR3 is made up of 16 amino acids.

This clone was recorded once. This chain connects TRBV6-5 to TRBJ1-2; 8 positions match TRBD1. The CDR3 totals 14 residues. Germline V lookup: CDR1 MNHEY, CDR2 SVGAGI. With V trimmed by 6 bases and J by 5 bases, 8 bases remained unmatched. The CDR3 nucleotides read TGTGCCAGCAGCGGACAGGGAAGAGGGTATGGCTACACCTTC. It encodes CASSGQGRGYGYTF.

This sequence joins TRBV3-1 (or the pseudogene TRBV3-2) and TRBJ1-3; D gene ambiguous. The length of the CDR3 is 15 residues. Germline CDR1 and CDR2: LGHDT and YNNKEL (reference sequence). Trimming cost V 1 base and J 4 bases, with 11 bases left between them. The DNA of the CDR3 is TGTGCCAGCAGCCAAGCCCCGATAGGAGGAAACACCATATATTTT. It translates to CASSQAPIGGNTIYF.

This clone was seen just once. CDR3 loop: CASSIGGGRGTEAFF. The CDR3 region has the DNA TGTGCCAGCTCAATTGGGGGGGGCAGGGGCACTGAAGCTTTCTTT. The rearrangement links TRBV6-5 to TRBJ1-1; a possible D gene is TRBD1 (6 bases). V was trimmed by 8 bases and J by 4 bases, leaving 20 bases between them. Germline values: CDR1 MNHEY, CDR2 SVGAGI. This CDR3 is built from 15 residues.

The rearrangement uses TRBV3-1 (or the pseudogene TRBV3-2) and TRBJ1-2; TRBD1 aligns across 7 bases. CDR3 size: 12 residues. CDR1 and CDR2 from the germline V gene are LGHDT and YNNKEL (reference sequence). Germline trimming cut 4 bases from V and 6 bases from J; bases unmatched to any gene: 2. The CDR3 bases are TGTGCCAGCAGCCTAGACAGGGATGGCTACACCTTC. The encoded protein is CASSLDRDGYTF.

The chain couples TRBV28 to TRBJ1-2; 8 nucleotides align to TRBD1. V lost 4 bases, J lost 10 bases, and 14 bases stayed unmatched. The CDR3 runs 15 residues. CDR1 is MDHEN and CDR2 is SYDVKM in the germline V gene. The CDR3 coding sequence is TGTGCCAGCAGTTCCCTCCTCACAGGGACAGGCATCTACACCTTC. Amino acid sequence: CASSSLLTGTGIYTF.

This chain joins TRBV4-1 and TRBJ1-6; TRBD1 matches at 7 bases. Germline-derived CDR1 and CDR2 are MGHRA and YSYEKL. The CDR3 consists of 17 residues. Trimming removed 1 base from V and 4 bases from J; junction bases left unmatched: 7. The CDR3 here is CASSQGDRASYNSPLHF. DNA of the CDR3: TGCGCCAGCAGCCAAGGCGACAGGGCTTCTTATAATTCACCCCTCCACTTT.

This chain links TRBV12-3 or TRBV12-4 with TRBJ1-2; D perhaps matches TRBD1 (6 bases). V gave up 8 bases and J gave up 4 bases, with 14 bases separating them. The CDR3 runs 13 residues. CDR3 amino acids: CASGLGGTYGYTF. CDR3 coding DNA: TGTGCCAGCGGCCTAGGGGGAACCTATGGCTACACCTTC.

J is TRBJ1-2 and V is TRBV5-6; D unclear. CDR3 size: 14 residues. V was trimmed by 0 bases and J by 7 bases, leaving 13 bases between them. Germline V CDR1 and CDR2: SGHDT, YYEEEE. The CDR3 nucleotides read TGTGCCAGCAGCTTGGCCGGGGTCGGACCTGGCTACACCTTC. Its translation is CASSLAGVGPGYTF.

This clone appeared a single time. In DNA, the CDR3 is TGTGCCAGCAGCGTAGCGGCCAAAGCGGGCTATGGCTACACCTTC. Its protein product is CASSVAAKAGYGYTF. The chain has TRBV9 and TRBJ1-2; D is ambiguous. The CDR3 is 15 amino acids. V dropped 0 bases and J dropped 4 bases, with 13 bases sitting between them. Germline assignment: CDR1 SGDLS and CDR2 YYNGEE.

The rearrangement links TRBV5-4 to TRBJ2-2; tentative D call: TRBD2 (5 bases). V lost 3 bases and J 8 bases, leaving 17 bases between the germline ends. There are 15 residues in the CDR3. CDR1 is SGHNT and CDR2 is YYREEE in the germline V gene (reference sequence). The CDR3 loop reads CASSSLRGPPGELFF. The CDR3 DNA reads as TGTGCCAGCAGCTCCCTGAGAGGGCCCCCGGGGGAGCTGTTTTTT. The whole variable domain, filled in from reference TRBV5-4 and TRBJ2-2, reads ETGVTQSPTHLIKTRGQQVTLRCSSQSGHNTVSWYQQALGQGPQFIFQYYREEENGRGNFPPRFSGLQFPNYSSELNVNALELDDSALYLCASSSLRGPPGELFFGEGSRLTVL.

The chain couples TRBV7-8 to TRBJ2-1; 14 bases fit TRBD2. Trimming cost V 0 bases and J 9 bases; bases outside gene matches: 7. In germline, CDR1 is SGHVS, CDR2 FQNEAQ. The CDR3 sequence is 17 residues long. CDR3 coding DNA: TGTGCCAGCAGCTTAGCCGGGGGACTAGCGGGGGAAGTTGAGCAGTTCTTC. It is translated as CASSLAGGLAGEVEQFF. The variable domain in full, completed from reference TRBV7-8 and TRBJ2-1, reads GAGVSQSPRYKVAKRGQDVALRCDPISGHVSLFWYQQALGQGPEFLTYFQNEAQLDKSGLPSDRFFAERPEGSVSTLKIQRTQQEDSAVYLCASSLAGGLAGEVEQFFGPGTRLTVL.

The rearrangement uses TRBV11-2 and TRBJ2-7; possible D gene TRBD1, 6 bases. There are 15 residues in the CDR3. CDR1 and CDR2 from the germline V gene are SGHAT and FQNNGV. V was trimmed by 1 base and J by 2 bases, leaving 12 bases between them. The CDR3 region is CASSLAGQTTYEQYF. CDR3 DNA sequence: TGTGCCAGCAGCTTAGCAGGACAGACGACCTACGAGCAGTACTTC.

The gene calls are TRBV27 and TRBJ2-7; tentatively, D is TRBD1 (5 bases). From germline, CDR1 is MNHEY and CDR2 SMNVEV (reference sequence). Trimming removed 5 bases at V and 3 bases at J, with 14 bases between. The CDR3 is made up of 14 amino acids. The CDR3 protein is CASSVGREIYEQYF. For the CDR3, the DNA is TGTGCCAGCAGTGTGGGCAGGGAAATCTACGAGCAGTACTTC.

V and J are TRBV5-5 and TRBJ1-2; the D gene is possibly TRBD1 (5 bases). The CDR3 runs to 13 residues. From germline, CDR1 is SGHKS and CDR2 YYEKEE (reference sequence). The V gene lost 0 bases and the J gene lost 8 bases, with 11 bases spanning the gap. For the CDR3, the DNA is TGTGCCAGCAGCTTGGTTGGGGCTGGGGGCTACACCTTC. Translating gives CASSLVGAGGYTF.

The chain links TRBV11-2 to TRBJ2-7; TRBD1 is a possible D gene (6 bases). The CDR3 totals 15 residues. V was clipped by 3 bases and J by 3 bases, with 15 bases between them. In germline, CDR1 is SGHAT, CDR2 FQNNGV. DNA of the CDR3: TGTGCCAGCAGCTTTGGTGGGGCCAGGGGCTACGAGCAGTACTTC. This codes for CASSFGGARGYEQYF.

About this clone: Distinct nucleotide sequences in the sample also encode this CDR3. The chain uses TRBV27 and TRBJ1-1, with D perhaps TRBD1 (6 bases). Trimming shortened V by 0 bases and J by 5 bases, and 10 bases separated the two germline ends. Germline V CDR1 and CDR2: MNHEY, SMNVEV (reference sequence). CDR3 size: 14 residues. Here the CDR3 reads CASSLSGGNTEAFF. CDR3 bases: TGTGCCAGCAGTTTATCAGGGGGGAATACTGAAGCTTTCTTT.

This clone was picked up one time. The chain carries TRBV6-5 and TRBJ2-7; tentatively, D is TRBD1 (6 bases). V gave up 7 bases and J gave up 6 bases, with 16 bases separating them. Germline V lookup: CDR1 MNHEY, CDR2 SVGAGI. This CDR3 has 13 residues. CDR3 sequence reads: CASTSDPGVEQYF. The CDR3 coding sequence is TGTGCCAGCACATCGGACCCAGGGGTCGAGCAGTACTTC.

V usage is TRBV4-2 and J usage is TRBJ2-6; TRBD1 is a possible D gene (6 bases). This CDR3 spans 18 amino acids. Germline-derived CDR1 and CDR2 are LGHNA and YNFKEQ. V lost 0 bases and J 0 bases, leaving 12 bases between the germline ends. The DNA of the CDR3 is TGTGCCAGCAGCCAAGATGGGATAGGGGGCTCTGGGGCCAACGTCCTGACTTTC. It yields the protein CASSQDGIGGSGANVLTF.

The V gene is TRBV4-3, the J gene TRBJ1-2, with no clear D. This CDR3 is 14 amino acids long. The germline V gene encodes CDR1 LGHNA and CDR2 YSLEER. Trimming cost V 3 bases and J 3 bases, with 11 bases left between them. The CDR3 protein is CASSQALQYYGYTF. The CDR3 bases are TGCGCCAGCAGCCAGGCTTTACAGTACTATGGCTACACCTTC.

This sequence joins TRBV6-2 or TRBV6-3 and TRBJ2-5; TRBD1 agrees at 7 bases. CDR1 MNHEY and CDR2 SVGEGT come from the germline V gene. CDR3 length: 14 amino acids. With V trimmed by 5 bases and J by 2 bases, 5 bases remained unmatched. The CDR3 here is CASSTGQMQETQYF. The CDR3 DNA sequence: TGTGCCAGCAGTACGGGACAGATGCAAGAGACCCAGTACTTC.

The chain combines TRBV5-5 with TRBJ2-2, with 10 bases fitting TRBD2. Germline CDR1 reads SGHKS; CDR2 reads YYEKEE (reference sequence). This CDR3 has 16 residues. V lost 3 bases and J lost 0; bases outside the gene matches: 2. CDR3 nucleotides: TGTGCCAGCAGCTCCCTAGCGGGGGCGAACACCGGGGAGCTGTTTTTT. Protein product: CASSSLAGANTGELFF.

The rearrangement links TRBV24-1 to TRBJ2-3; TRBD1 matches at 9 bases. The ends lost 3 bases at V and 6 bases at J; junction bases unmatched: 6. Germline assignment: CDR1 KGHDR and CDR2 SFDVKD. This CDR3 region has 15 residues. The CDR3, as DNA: TGTGCCACCAGTGATATGACAGGGGGGCGGGATACGCAGTATTTT. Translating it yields CATSDMTGGRDTQYF.

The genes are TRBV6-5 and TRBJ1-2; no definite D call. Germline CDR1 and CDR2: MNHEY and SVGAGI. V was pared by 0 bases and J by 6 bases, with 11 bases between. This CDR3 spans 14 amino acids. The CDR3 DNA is TGTGCCAGCAGTTACTCGGGGTCTGGGAATGGCTACACCTTC. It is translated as CASSYSGSGNGYTF.

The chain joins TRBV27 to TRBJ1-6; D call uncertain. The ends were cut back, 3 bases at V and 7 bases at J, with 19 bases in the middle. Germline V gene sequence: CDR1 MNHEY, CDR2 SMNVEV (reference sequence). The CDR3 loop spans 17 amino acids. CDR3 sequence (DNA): TGTGCCAGCAGTTTGGACGTACCGAGATTAGGAAATTCACCCCTCCACTTT. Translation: CASSLDVPRLGNSPLHF.

The CDR3 region has the DNA TGTGCCAGCAGCCCCCCTACAGGTTACTCTATCCCCTACGAGCAGTACTTC. It is translated as CASSPPTGYSIPYEQYF. The V and J genes are TRBV7-2 and TRBJ2-7; D possibly corresponds to TRBD1 (5 bases). Trimming took off 5 bases at V and 2 bases at J, with 22 bases between the two ends. Per the germline V gene, CDR1 is SGHTA and CDR2 is FQGNSA. CDR3 length: 17 residues.

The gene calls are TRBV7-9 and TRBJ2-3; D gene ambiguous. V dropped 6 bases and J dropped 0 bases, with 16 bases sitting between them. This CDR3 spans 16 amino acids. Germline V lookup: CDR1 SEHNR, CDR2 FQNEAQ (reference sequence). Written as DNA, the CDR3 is TGTGCCAGCAGGGTAGGGCAGGCGACTAGCACAGATACGCAGTATTTT. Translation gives CASRVGQATSTDTQYF. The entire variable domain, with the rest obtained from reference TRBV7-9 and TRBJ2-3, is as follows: DTGVSQNPRHKITKRGQNVTFRCDPISEHNRLYWYRQTLGQGPEFLTYFQNEAQLEKSRLLSDRFSAERPKGSFSTLEIQRTEQGDSAMYLCASRVGQATSTDTQYFGPGTRLTVL.

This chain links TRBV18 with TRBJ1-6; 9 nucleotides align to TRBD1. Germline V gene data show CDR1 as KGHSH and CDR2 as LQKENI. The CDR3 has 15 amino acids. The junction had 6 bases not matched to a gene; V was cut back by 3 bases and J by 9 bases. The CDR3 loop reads CASSPSGTGSSPLHF. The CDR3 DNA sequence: TGTGCCAGCTCACCCTCCGGGACAGGGAGTTCACCCCTCCACTTT. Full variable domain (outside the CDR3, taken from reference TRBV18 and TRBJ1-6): NAGVMQNPRHLVRRRGQEARLRCSPMKGHSHVYWYRQLPEEGLKFMVYLQKENIIDESGMPKERFSAEFPKEGPSILRIQQVVRGDSAAYFCASSPSGTGSSPLHFGNGTRLTVT.